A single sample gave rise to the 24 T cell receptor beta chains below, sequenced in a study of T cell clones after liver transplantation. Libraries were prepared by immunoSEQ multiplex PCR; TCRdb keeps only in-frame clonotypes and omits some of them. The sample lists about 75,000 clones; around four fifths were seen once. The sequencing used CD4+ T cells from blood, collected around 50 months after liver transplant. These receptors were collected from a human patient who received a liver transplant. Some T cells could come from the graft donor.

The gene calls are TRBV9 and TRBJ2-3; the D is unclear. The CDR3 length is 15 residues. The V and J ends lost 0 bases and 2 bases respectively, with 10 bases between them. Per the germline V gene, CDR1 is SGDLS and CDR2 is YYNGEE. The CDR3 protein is CASSVGGILTDTQYF. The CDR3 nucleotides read TGTGCCAGCAGCGTAGGTGGAATCCTCACAGATACGCAGTATTTT. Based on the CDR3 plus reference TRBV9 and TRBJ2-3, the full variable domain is DSGVTQTPKHLITATGQRVTLRCSPRSGDLSVYWYQQSLDQGLQFLIQYYNGEERAKGNILERFSAQQFPDLHSELNLSSLELGDSALYFCASSVGGILTDTQYFGPGTRLTVL.

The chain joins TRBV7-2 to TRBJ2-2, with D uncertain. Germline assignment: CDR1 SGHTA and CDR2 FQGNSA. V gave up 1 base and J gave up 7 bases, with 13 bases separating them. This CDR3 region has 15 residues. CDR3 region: CASSLGYYTNGELFF. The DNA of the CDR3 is TGTGCCAGCAGCTTAGGATACTACACTAACGGGGAGCTGTTTTTT.

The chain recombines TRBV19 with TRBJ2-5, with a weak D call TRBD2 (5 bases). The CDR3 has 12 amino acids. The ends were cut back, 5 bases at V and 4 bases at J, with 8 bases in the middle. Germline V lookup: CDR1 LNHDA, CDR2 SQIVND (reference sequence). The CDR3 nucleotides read TGTGCCAGTAGTTCCAGCGGAGAGACCCAGTACTTC. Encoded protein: CASSSSGETQYF.

CDR3 sequence reads: CASSIGGSQETQYF. In DNA, the CDR3 is TGTGCCAGTAGTATAGGCGGTAGCCAAGAGACCCAGTACTTC. This chain uses TRBV19 with TRBJ2-5; D ambiguous. Trimming cost V 1 base and J 1 base, with 7 bases left between them. Germline V gene lookup returns CDR1 LNHDA and CDR2 SQIVND (reference sequence). The CDR3 consists of 14 residues.

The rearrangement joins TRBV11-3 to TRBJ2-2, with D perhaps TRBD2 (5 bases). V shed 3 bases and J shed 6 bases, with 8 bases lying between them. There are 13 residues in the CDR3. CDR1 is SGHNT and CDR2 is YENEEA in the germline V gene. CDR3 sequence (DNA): TGTGCCAGCAGCTTCGTGGAGGCCGGGGAGCTGTTTTTT. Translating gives CASSFVEAGELFF.

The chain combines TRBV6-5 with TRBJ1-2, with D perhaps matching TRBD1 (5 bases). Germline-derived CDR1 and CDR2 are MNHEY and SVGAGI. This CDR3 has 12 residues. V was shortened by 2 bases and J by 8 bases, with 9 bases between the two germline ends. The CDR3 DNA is TGTGCCAGCAGTTACCCGGGGGGAGGCTACACCTTC. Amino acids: CASSYPGGGYTF.

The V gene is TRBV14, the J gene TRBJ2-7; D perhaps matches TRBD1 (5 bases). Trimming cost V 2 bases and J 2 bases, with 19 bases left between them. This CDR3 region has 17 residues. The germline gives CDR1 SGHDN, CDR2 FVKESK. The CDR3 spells CASSQLSSREIAYEQYF. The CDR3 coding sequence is TGTGCCAGCAGCCAATTGTCGTCCAGGGAAATAGCCTACGAGCAGTACTTC.

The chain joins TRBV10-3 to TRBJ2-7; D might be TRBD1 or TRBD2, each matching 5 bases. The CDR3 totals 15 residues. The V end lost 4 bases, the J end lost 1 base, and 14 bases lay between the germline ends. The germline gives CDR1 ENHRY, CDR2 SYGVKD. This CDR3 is CAISGQWERSYEQYF. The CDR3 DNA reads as TGTGCCATCAGTGGACAGTGGGAGCGGTCCTACGAGCAGTACTTC.

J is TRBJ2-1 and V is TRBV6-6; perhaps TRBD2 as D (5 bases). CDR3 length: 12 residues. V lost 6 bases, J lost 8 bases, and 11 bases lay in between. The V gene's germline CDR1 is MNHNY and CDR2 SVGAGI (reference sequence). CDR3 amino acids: CASSHTRDEQFF. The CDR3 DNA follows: TGTGCCAGCAGCCACACTAGGGATGAGCAGTTCTTC.

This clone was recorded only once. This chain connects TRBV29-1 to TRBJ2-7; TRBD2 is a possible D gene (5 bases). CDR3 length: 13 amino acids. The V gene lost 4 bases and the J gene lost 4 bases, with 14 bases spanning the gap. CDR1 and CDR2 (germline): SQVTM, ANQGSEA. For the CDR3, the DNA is TGCAGCGTTGGAGACGGACCGGGATACGAGCAGTACTTC. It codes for CSVGDGPGYEQYF.

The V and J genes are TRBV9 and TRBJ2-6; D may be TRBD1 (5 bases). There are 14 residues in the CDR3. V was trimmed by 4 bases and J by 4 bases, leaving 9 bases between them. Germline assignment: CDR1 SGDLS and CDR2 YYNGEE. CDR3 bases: TGTGCCAGCAGCCAGGGTGTAGGGGCCAACGTCCTGACTTTC. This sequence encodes CASSQGVGANVLTF.

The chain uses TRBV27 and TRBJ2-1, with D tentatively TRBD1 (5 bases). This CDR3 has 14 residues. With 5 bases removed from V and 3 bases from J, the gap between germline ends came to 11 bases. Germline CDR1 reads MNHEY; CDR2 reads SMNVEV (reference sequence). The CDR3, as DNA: TGTGCCAGCAGTCGCGGACACCACTACAATGAGCAGTTCTTC. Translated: CASSRGHHYNEQFF.

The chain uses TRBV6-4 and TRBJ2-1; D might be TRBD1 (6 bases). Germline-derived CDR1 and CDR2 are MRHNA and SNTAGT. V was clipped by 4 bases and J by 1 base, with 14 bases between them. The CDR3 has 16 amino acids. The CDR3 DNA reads TGTGCCAGCAGTGTAAGCGTAGGGGGATCCTACAATGAGCAGTTCTTC. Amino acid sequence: CASSVSVGGSYNEQFF.

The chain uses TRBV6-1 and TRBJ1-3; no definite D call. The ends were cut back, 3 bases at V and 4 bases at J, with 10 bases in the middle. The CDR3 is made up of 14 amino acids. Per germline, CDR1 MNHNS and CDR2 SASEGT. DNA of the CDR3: TGTGCCAGCAGTGAGTCGGGAACCGGAAACACCATATATTTT. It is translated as CASSESGTGNTIYF.

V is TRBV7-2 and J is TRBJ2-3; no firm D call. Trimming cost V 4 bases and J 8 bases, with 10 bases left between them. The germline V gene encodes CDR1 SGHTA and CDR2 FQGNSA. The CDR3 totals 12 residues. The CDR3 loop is CASSSDFSTQYF. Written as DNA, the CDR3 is TGTGCCAGCAGCTCAGACTTCTCTACGCAGTATTTT.

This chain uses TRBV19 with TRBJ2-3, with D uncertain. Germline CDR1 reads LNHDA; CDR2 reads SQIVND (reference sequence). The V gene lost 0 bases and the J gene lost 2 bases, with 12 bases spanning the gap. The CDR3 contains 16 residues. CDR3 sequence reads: CASSIDLGQATDTQYF. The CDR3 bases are TGTGCCAGTAGTATAGATCTTGGGCAGGCCACAGATACGCAGTATTTT.

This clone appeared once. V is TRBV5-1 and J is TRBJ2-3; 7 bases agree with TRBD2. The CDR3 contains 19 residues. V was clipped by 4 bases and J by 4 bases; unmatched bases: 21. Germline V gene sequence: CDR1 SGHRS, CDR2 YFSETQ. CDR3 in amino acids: CASSHTRQRGGPGADTQYF. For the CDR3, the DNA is TGCGCCAGCAGCCACACACGACAGAGGGGAGGGCCGGGCGCAGATACGCAGTATTTT.

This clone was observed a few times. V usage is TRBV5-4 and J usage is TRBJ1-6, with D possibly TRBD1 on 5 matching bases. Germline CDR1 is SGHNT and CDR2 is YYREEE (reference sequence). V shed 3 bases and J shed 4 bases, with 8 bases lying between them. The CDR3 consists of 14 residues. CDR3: CASSSREYNSPLHF. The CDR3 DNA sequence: TGTGCCAGCAGCTCCAGGGAGTATAATTCACCCCTCCACTTT.

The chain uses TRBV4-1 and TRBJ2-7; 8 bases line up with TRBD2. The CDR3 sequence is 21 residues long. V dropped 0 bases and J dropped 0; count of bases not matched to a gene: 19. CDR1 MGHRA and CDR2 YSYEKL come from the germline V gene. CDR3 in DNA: TGCGCCAGCAGCCAAGACCAGGGCCGAGTGAGCGGGAGAAAGGGCTCCTACGAGCAGTACTTC. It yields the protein CASSQDQGRVSGRKGSYEQYF.

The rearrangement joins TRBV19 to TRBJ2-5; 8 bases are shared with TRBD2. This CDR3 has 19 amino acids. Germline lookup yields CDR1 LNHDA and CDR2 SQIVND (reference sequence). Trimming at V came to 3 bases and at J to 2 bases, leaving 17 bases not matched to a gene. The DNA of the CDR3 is TGTGCCAGTAGTATTGGCTCCGGGAGGGCTAGCGGCAGGCAAGAGACCCAGTACTTC. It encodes CASSIGSGRASGRQETQYF.

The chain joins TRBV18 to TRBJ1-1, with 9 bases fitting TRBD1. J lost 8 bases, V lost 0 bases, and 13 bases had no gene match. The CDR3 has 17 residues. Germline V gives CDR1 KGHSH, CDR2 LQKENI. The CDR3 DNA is TGTGCCAGCTCACCACCGTCCCGGGACAGGGAAAGGACAGAAGCTTTCTTT. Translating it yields CASSPPSRDRERTEAFF.

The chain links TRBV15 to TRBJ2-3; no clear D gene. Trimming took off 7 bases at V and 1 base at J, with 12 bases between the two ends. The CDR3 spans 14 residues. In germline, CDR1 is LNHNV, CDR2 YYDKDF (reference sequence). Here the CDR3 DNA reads TGTGCCACCAAAGGCCCGCAGGGCACAGATACGCAGTATTTT. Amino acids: CATKGPQGTDTQYF.

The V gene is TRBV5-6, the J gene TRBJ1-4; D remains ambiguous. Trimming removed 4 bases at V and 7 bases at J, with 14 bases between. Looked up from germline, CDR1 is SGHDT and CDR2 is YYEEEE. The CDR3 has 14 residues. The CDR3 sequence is CASSPDGRIEKLFF. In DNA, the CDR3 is TGTGCCAGCAGCCCGGACGGGAGGATTGAAAAACTGTTTTTT.

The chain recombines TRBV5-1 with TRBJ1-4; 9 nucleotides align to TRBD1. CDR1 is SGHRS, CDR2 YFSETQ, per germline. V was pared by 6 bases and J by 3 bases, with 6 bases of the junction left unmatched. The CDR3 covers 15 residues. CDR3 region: CASNDRGAPNEKLFF. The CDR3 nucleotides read TGCGCCAGCAACGACAGGGGGGCCCCTAATGAAAAACTGTTTTTT.